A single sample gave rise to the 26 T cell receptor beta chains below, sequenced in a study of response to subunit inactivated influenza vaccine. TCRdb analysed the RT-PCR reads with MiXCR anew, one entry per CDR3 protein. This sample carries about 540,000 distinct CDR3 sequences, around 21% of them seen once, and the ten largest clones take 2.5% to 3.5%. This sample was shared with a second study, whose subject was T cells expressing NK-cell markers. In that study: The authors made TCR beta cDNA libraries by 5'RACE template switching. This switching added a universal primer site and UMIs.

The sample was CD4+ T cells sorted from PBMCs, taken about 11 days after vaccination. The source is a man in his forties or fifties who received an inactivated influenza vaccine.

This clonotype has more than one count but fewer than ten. This chain's CDR3 is CASPDPWGGNTEAFF. In DNA, the CDR3 is TGTGCCAGCCCAGATCCCTGGGGGGGGAACACTGAAGCTTTCTTT. The rearrangement links TRBV28 to TRBJ1-1; the D gene is possibly TRBD1 (5 bases). This CDR3 contains 15 residues. Trimming took 8 bases from V and 1 from J, leaving 17 bases between them. The germline V gene has CDR1 MDHEN and CDR2 SYDVKM. The whole variable domain, filled in from reference TRBV28 and TRBJ1-1, reads DVKVTQSSRYLVKRTGEKVFLECVQDMDHENMFWYRQDPGLGLRLIYFSYDVKMKEKGDIPEGYSVSREKKERFSLILESASTNQTSMYLCASPDPWGGNTEAFFGQGTRLTVV.

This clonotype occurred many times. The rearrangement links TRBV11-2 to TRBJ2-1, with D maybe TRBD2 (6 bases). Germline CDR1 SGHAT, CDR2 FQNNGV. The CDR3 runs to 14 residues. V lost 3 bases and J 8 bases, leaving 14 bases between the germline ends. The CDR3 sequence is CASSFLRRGDEQFF. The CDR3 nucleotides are TGTGCCAGCAGCTTCCTCCGGAGGGGTGATGAGCAGTTCTTC.

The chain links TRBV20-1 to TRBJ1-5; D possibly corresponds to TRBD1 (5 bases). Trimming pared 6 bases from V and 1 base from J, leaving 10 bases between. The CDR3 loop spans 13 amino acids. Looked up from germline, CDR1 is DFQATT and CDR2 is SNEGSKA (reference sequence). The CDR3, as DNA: TGCAGTGCCCTGCGACAGAGCAATCAGCCCCAGCATTTT. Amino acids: CSALRQSNQPQHF.

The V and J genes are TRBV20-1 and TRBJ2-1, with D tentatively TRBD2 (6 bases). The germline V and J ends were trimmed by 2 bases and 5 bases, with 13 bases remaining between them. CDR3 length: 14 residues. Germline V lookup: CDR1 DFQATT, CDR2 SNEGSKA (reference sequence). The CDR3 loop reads CSARSGPLHNEQFF. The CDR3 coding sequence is TGCAGTGCTAGAAGCGGGCCACTACACAATGAGCAGTTCTTC.

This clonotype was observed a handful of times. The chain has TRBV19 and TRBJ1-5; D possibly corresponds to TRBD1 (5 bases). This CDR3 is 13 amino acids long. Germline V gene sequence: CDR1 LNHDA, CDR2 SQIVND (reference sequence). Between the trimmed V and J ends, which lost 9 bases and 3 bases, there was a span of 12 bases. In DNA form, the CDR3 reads TGTGCCAGCAGACGGGACCTCAATCAGCCCCAGCATTTT. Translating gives CASRRDLNQPQHF.

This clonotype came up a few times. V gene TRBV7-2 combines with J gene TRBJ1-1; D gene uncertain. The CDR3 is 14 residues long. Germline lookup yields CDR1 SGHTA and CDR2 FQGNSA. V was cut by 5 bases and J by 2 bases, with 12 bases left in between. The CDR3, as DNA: TGTGCCAGCAGCATCCGCTTGGTTAACACTGAAGCTTTCTTT. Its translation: CASSIRLVNTEAFF.

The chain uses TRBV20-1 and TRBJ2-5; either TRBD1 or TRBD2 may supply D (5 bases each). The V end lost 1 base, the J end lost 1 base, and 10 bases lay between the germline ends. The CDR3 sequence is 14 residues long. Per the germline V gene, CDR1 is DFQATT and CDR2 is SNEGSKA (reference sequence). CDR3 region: CSARAGTLQETQYF. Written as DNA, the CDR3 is TGCAGTGCTAGAGCCGGGACGCTCCAAGAGACCCAGTACTTC.

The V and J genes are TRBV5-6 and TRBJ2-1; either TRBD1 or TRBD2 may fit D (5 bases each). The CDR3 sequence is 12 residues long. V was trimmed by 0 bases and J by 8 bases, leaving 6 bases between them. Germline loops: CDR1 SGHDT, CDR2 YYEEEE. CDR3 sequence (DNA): TGTGCCAGCAGCTTGGCGGGGCATGAGCAGTTCTTC. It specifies CASSLAGHEQFF. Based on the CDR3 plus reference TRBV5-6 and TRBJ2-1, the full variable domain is DAGVTQSPTHLIKTRGQQVTLRCSPKSGHDTVSWYQQALGQGPQFIFQYYEEEERQRGNFPDRFSGHQFPNYSSELNVNALLLGDSALYLCASSLAGHEQFFGPGTRLTVL.

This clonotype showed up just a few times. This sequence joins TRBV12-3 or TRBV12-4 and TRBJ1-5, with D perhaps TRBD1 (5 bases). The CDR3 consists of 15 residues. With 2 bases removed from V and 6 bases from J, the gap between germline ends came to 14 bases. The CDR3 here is CASSLRGGRGQPQHF. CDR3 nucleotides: TGTGCCAGCAGTTTAAGGGGAGGGCGCGGTCAGCCCCAGCATTTT.

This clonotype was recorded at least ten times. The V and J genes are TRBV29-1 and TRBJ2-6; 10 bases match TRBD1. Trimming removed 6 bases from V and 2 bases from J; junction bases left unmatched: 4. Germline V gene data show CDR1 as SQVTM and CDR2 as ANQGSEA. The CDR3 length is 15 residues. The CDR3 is CSVGTGAAGANVLTF. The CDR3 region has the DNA TGCAGCGTGGGGACAGGGGCAGCTGGGGCCAACGTCCTGACTTTC.

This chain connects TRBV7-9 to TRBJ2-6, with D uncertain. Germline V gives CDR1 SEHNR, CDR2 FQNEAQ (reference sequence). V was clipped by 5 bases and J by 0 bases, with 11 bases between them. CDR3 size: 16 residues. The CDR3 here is CASSPFLGSGANVLTF. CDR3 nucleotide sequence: TGTGCCAGCAGCCCTTTTTTGGGCTCTGGGGCCAACGTCCTGACTTTC.

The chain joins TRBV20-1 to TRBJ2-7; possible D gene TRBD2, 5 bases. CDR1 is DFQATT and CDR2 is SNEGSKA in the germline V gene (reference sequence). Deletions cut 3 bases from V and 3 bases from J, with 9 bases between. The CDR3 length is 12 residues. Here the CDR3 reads CSASDGVYEQYF. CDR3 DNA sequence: TGCAGTGCTAGTGACGGGGTCTACGAGCAGTACTTC.

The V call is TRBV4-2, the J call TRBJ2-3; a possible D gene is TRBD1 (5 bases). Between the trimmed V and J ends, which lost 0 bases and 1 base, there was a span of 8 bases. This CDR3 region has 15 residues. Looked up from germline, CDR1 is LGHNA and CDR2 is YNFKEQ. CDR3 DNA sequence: TGTGCCAGCAGCCAAGATCAGGGCCGCACAGATACGCAGTATTTT. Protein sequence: CASSQDQGRTDTQYF.

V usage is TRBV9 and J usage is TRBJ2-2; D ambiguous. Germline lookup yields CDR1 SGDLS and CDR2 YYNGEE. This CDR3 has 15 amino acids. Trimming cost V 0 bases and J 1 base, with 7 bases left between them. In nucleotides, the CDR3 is TGTGCCAGCAGCGTAGAACCTATGAACACCGGGGAGCTGTTTTTT. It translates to CASSVEPMNTGELFF.

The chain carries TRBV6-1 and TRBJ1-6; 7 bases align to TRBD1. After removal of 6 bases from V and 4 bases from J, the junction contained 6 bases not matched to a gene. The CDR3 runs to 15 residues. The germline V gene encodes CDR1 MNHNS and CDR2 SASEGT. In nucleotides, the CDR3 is TGTGCCAGCAGACGACAGGGATCGTATAATTCACCCCTCCACTTT. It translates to CASRRQGSYNSPLHF.

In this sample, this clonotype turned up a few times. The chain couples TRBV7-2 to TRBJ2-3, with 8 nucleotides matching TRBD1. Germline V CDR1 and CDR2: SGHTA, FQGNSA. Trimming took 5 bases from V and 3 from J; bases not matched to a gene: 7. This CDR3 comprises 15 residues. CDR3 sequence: CASSRDRGLTDTQYF. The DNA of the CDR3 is TGTGCCAGCAGCCGCGACAGGGGCCTTACAGATACGCAGTATTTT.

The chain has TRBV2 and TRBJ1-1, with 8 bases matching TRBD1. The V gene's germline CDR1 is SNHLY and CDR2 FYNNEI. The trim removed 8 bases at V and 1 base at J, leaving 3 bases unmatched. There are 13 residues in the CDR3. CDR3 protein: CASLTGENTEAFF. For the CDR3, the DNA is TGTGCCAGCCTGACAGGGGAGAACACTGAAGCTTTCTTT.

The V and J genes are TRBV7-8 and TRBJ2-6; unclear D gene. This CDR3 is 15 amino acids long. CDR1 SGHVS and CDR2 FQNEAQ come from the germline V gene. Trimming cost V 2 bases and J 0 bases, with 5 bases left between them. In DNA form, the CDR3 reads TGTGCCAGCAGCTTACGGACCTCTGGGGCCAACGTCCTGACTTTC. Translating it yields CASSLRTSGANVLTF.

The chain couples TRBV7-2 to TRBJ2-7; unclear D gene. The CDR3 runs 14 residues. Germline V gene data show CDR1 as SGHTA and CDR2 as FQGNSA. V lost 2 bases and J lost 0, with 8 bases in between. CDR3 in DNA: TGTGCCAGCAGCTTACTATGGAGCTCCTACGAGCAGTACTTC. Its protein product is CASSLLWSSYEQYF. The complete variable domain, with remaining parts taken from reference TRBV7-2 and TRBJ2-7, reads GAGVSQSPSNKVTEKGKDVELRCDPISGHTALYWYRQSLGQGLEFLIYFQGNSAPDKSGLPSDRFSAERTGGSVSTLTIQRTQQEDSAVYLCASSLLWSSYEQYFGPGTRLTVT.

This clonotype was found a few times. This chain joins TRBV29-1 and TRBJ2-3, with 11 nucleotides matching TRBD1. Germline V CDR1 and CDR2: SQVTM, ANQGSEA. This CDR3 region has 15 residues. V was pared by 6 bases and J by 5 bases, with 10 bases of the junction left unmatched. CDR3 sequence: CSVAIRDRGVDTQYF. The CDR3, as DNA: TGCAGCGTAGCGATCCGGGACAGGGGGGTAGATACGCAGTATTTT.

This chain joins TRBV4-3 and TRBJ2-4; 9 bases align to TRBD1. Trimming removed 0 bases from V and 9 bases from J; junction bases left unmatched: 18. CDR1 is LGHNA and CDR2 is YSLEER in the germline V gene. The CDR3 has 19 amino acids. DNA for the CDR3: TGCGCCAGCAGCCAAGATTGGACAACTACAGGGGGCAAATACAGCATTCAGTACTTC. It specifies CASSQDWTTTGGKYSIQYF.

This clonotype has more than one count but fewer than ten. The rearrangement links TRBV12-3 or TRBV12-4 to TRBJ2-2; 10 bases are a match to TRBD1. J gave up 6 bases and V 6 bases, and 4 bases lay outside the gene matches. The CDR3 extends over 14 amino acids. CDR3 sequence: CASRGTGAAGELFF. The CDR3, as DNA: TGTGCCAGCAGGGGGACAGGGGCCGCCGGGGAGCTGTTTTTT.

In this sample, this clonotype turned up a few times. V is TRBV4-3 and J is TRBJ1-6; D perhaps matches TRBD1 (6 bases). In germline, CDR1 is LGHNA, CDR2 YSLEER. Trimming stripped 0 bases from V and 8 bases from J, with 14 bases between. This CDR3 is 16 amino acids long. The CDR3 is CASSQDHRGRDSPLHF. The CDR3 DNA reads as TGCGCCAGCAGCCAAGATCATAGGGGGAGGGATTCACCCCTCCACTTT.

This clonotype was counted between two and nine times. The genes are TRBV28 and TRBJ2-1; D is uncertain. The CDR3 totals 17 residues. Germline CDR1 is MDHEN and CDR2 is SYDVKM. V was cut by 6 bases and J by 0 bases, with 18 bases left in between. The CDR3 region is CASRGQPLLLSYNEQFF. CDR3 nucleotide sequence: TGTGCCAGCAGAGGCCAGCCCCTCTTGCTCTCCTACAATGAGCAGTTCTTC.

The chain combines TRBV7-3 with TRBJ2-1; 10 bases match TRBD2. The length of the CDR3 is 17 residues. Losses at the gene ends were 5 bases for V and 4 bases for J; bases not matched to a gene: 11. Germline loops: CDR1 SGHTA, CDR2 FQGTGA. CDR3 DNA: TGTGCCAGCAGCCCCTCTCTAGCGGGAGCCTCTTACAATGAGCAGTTCTTC. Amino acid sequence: CASSPSLAGASYNEQFF.

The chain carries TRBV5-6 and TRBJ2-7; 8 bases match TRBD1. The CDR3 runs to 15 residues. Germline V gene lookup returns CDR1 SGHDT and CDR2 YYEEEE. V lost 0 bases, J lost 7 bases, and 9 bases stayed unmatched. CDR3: CASSLARTGRLEQYF. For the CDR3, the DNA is TGTGCCAGCAGCTTGGCTCGGACAGGGAGGCTAGAGCAGTACTTC.